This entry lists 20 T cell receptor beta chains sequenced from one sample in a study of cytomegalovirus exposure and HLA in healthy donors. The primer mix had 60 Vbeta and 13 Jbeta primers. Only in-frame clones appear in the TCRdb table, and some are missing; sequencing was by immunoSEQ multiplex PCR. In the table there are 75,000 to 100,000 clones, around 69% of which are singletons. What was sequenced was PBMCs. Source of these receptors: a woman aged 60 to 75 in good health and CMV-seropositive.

The CDR3 DNA is TGCAGCGCCGGGGTACACGGGGATACGCAGTATTTT. As protein: CSAGVHGDTQYF. V usage is TRBV29-1 and J usage is TRBJ2-3; possible D gene TRBD2, 5 bases. The germline CDR1 and CDR2 sequences are SQVTM and ANQGSEA. Trimming removed 7 bases from V and 6 bases from J, with 14 bases in between. This CDR3 is built from 12 residues.

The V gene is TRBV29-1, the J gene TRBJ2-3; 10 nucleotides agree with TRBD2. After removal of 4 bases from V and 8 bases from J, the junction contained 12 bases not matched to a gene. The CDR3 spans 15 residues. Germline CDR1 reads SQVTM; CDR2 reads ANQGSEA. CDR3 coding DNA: TGCAGCGTTGCCCCTAGCGGGAGTACCGTGGGTACGCAGTATTTT. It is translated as CSVAPSGSTVGTQYF.

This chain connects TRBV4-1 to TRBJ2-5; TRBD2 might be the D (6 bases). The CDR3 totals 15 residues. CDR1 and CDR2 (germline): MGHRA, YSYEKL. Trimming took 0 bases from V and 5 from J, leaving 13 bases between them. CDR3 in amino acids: CASSQEQPGRETQYF. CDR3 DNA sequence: TGCGCCAGCAGCCAAGAACAACCAGGGAGGGAGACCCAGTACTTC.

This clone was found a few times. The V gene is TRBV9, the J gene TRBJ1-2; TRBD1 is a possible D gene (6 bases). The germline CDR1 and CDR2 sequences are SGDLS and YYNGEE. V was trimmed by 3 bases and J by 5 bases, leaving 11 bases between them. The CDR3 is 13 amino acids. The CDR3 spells CASSGNRVYGYTF. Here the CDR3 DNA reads TGTGCCAGCAGCGGAAACAGGGTTTATGGCTACACCTTC. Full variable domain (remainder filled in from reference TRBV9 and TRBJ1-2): DSGVTQTPKHLITATGQRVTLRCSPRSGDLSVYWYQQSLDQGLQFLIQYYNGEERAKGNILERFSAQQFPDLHSELNLSSLELGDSALYFCASSGNRVYGYTFGSGTRLTVV.

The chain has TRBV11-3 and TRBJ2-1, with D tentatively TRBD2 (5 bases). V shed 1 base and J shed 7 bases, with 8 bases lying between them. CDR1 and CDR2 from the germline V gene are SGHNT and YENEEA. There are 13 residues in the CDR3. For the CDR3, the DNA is TGTGCCAGCAGCTTAGGGCGGACTAATGAGCAGTTCTTC. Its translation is CASSLGRTNEQFF.

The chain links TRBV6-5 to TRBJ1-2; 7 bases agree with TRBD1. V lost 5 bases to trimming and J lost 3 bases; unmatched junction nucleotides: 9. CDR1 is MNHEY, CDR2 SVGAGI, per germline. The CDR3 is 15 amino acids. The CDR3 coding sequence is TGTGCCAGCAGTGCTACAGGGGCGGTTTACTATGGCTACACCTTC. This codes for CASSATGAVYYGYTF.

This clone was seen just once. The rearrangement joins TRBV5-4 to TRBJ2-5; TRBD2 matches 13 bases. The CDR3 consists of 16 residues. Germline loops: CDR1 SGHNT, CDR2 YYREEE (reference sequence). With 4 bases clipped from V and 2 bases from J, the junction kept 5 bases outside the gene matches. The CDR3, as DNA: TGTGCCAGCAGCACGGGACTAGCGGGGATACAAGAGACCCAGTACTTC. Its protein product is CASSTGLAGIQETQYF.

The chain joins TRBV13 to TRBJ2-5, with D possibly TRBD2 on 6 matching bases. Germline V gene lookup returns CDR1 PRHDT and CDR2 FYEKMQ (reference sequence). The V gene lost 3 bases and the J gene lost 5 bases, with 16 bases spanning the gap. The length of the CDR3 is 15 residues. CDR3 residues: CASSFLSGSEETQYF. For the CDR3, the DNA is TGTGCCAGCAGCTTCTTGAGCGGGTCGGAGGAGACCCAGTACTTC. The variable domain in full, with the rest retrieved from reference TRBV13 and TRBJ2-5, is AAGVIQSPRHLIKEKRETATLKCYPIPRHDTVYWYQQGPGQDPQFLISFYEKMQSDKGSIPDRFSAQQFSDYHSELNMSSLELGDSALYFCASSFLSGSEETQYFGPGTRLLVL.

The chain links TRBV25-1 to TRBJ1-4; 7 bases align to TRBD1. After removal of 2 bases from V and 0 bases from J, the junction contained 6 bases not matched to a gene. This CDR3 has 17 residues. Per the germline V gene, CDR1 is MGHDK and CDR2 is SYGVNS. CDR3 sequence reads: CASSELGTAATNEKLFF. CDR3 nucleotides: TGTGCCAGCAGTGAACTTGGGACAGCGGCAACTAATGAAAAACTGTTTTTT. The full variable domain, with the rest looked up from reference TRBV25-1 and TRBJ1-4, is EADIYQTPRYLVIGTGKKITLECSQTMGHDKMYWYQQDPGMELHLIHYSYGVNSTEKGDLSSESTVSRIRTEHFPLTLESARPSHTSQYLCASSELGTAATNEKLFFGSGTQLSVL.

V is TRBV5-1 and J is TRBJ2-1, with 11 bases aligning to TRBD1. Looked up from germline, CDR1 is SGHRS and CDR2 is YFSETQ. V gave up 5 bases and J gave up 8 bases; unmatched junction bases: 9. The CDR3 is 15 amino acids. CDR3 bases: TGCGCCAGCAGTGACATAGGGACAGGGGGATATGAGCAGTTCTTC. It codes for CASSDIGTGGYEQFF.

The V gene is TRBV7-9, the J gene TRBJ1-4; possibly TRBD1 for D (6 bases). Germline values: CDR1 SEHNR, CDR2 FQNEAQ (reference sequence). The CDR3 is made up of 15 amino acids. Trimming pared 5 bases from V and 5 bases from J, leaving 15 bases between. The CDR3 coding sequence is TGTGCCAGCAGCGCCGACAGGACCAAAAATGAAAAACTGTTTTTT. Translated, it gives CASSADRTKNEKLFF.

CDR3 sequence: CASSGAPKQGEYGYTF. As DNA, the CDR3 is TGTGCCAGCAGCGGGGCCCCAAAACAGGGGGAGTATGGCTACACCTTC. V and J are TRBV9 and TRBJ1-2; 8 positions match TRBD1. The CDR3 covers 16 residues. The J segment lost 5 bases and the V segment lost 3 bases, leaving 12 bases of the junction unmatched. Germline values: CDR1 SGDLS, CDR2 YYNGEE.

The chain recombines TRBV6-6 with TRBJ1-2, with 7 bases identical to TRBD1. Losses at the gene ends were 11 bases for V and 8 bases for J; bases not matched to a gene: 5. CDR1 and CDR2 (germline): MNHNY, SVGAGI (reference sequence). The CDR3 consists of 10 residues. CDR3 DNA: TGTGCCGTACAGGGGTACGGCTACACCTTC. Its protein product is CAVQGYGYTF.

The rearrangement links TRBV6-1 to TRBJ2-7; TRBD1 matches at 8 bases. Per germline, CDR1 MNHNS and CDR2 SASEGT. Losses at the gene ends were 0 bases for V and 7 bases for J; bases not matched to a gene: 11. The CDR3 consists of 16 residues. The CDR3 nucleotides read TGTGCCAGCAGTGAAGCGCACCAGAGACAGGGGAGAGAGCAGTACTTC. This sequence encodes CASSEAHQRQGREQYF.

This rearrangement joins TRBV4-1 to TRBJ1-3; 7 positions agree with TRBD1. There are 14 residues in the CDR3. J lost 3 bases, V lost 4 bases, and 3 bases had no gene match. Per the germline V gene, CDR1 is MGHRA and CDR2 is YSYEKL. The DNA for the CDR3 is TGCGCCAGCAGCCCCCGGGACAGTGGAAACACCATATATTTT. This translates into CASSPRDSGNTIYF.

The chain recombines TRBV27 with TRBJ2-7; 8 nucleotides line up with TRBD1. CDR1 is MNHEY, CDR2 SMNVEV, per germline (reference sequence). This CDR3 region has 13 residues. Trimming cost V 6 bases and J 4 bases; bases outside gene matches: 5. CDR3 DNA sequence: TGTGCCAGCAGCTTAACAGGGGGTTACGAGCAGTACTTC. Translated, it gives CASSLTGGYEQYF.

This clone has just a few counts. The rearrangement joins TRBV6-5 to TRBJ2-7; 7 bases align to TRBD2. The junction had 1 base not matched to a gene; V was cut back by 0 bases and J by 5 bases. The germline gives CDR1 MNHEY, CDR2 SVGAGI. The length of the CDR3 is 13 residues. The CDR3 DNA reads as TGTGCCAGCAGTTACTCGGGAGGGCACGAGCAGTACTTC. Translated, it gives CASSYSGGHEQYF.

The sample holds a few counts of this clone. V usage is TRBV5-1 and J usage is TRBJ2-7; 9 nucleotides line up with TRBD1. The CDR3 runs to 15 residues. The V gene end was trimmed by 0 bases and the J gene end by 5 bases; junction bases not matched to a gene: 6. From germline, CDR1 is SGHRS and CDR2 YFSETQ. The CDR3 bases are TGCGCCAGCAGCTTGGGAGGACAGGGGTTGAACGAGCAGTACTTC. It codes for CASSLGGQGLNEQYF.

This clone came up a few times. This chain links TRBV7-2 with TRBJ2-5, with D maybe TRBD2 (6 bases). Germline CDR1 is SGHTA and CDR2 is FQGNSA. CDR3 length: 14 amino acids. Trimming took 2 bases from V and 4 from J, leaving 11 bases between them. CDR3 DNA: TGTGCCAGCAGCTTAAGGGACTGGGGAGAGACCCAGTACTTC. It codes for CASSLRDWGETQYF.

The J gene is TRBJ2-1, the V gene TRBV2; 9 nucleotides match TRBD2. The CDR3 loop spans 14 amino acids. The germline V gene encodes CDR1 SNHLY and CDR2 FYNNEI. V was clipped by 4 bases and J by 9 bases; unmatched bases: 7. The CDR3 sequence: CASSAGLAVAEQFF. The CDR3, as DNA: TGTGCCAGCAGTGCGGGACTAGCTGTGGCTGAGCAGTTCTTC. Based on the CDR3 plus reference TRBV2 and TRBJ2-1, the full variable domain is EPEVTQTPSHQVTQMGQEVILRCVPISNHLYFYWYRQILGQKVEFLVSFYNNEISEKSEIFDDQFSVERPDGSNFTLKIRSTKLEDSAMYFCASSAGLAVAEQFFGPGTRLTVL.